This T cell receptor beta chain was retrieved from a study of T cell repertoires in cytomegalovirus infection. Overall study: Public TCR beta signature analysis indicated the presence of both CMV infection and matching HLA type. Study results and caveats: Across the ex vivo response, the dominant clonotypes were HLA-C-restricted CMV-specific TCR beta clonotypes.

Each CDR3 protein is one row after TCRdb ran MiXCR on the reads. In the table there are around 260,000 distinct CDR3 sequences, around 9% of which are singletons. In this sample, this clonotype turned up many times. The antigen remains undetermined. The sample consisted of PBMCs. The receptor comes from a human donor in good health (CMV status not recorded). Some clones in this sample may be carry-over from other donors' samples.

CDR3 in DNA: TGTGCCAGTACCGGGACAGGGTATGGCTACACCTTC. As protein: CASTGTGYGYTF. The chain joins TRBV7-2 to TRBJ1-2, with 9 nucleotides matching TRBD1. Germline V CDR1 and CDR2: SGHTA, FQGNSA. The CDR3 has 12 amino acids. J gave up 5 bases and V 9 bases, and 4 bases lay outside the gene matches.